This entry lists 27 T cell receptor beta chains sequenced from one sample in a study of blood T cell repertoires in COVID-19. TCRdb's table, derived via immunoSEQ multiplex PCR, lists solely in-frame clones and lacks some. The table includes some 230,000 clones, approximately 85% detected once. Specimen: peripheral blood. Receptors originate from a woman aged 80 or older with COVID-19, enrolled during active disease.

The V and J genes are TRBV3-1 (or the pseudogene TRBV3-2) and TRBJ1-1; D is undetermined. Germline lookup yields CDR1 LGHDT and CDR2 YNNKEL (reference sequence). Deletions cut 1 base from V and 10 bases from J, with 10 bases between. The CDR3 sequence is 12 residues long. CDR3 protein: CASSQVDRGAFF. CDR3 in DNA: TGTGCCAGCAGCCAAGTAGACCGAGGAGCTTTCTTT.

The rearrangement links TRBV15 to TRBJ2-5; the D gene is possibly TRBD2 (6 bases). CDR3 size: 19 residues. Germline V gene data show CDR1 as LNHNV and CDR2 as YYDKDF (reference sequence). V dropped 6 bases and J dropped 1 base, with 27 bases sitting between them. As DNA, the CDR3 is TGTGCCACCAGTTGGGAGCAGGTCTCTAATCGGGACTCCCAAGAGACCCAGTACTTC. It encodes CATSWEQVSNRDSQETQYF.

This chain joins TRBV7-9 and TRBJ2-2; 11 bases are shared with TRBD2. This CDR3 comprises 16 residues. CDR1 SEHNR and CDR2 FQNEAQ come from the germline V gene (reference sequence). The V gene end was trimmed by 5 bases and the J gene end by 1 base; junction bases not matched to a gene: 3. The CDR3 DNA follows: TGTGCCAGCAGCGCCGGGACTAGCGGGAACACCGGGGAGCTGTTTTTT. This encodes CASSAGTSGNTGELFF.

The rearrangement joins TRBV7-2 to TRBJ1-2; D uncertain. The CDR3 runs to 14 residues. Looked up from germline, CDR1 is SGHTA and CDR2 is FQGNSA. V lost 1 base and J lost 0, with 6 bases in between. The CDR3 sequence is CASSLGLTNYGYTF. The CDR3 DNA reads TGTGCCAGCAGCTTAGGACTAACTAACTATGGCTACACCTTC.

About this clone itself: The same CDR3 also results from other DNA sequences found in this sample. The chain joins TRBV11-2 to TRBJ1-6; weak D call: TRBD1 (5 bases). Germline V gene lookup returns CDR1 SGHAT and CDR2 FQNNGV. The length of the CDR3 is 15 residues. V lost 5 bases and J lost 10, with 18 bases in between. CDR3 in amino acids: CASSLVGAERSPLHF. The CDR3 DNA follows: TGTGCCAGCAGCCTAGTAGGGGCAGAGAGGTCACCCCTCCACTTT.

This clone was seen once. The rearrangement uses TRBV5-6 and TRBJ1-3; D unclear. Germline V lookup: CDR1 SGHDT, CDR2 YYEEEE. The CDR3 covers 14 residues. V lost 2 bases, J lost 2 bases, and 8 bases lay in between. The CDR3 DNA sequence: TGTGCCAGCAGCTTAGGAGGAACTGGAAACACCATATATTTT. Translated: CASSLGGTGNTIYF. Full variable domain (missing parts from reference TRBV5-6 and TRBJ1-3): DAGVTQSPTHLIKTRGQQVTLRCSPKSGHDTVSWYQQALGQGPQFIFQYYEEEERQRGNFPDRFSGHQFPNYSSELNVNALLLGDSALYLCASSLGGTGNTIYFGEGSWLTVV.

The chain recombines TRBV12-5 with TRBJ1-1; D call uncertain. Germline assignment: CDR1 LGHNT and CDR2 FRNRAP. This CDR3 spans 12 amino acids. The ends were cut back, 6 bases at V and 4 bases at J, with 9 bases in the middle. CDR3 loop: CASGGDFTEAFF. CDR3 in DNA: TGTGCTAGTGGGGGAGATTTCACTGAAGCTTTCTTT.

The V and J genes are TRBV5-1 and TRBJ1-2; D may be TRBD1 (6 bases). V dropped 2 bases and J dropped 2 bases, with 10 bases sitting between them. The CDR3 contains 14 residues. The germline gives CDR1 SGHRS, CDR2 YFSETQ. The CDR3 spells CASSLNTGNYGYTF. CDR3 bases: TGCGCCAGCAGCTTAAATACAGGGAACTATGGCTACACCTTC. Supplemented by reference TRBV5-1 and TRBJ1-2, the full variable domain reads KAGVTQTPRYLIKTRGQQVTLSCSPISGHRSVSWYQQTPGQGLQFLFEYFSETQRNKGNFPGRFSGRQFSNSRSEMNVSTLELGDSALYLCASSLNTGNYGYTFGSGTRLTVV.

Here the CDR3 reads CASSIRHRASPRDTQYF. The CDR3 DNA sequence: TGTGCCAGTAGTATTCGGCACAGGGCCTCTCCCAGGGATACGCAGTATTTT. The chain recombines TRBV19 with TRBJ2-3, with D possibly matching TRBD1 (6 bases). CDR1 is LNHDA and CDR2 is SQIVND in the germline V gene (reference sequence). This CDR3 is built from 17 residues. Trimming pared 3 bases from V and 6 bases from J, leaving 22 bases between.

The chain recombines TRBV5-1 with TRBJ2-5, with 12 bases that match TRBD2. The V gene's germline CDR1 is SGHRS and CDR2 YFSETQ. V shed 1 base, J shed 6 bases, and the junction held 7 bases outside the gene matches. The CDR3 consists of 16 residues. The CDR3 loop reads CASSLPSGGASKTQYF. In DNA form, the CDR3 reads TGCGCCAGCAGCTTGCCTAGCGGGGGGGCCAGTAAGACCCAGTACTTC.

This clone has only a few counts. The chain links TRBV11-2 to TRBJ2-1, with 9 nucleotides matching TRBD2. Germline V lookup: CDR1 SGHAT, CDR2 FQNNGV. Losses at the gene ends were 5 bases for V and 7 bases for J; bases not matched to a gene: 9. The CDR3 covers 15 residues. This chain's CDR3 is CASSPRLAGENEQFF. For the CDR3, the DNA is TGTGCCAGCAGCCCCAGGTTAGCGGGAGAAAATGAGCAGTTCTTC.

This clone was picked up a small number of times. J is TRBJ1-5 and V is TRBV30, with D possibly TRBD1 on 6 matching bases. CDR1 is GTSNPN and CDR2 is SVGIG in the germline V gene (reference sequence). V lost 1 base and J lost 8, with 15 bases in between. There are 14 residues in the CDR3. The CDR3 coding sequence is TGTGCCTGGAGTGACAGGGTTATAGTCGAGCCCCAGCATTTT. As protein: CAWSDRVIVEPQHF.

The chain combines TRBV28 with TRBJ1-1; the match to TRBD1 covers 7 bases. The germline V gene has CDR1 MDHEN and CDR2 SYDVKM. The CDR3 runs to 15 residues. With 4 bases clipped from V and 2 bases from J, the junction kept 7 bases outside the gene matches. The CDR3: CASSSPGTVNTEAFF. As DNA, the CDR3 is TGTGCCAGCAGTTCCCCTGGGACAGTTAACACTGAAGCTTTCTTT.

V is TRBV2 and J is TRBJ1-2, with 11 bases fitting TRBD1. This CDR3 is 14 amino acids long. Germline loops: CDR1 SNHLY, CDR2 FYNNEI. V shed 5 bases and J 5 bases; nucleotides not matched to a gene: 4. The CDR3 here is CASSLGTGGYGYTF. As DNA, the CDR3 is TGTGCCAGCAGTCTAGGGACAGGGGGATATGGCTACACCTTC.

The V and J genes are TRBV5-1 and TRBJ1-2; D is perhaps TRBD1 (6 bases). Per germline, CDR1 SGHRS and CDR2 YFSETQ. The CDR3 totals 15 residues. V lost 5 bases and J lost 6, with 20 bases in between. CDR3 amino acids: CASSSSRTAKNGYTF. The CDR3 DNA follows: TGCGCCAGCAGTTCTTCCCGGACAGCGAAGAATGGCTACACCTTC.

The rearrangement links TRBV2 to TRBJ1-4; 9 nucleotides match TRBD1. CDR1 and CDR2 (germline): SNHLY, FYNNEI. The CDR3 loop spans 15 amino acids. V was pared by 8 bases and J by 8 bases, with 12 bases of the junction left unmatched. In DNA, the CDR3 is TGTGCCAGCGCCCGGGAACAGGGGGCAGGGGAAAAACTGTTTTTT. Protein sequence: CASAREQGAGEKLFF.

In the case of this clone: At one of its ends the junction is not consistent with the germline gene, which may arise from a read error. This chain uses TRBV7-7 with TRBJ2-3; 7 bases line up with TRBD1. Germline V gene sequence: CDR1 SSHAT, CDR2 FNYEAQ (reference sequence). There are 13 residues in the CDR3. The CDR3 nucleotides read TGTGCTAGCAGCCCGACAGGGTCAGATACGCAGTATTTT. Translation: CASSPTGSDTQYF.

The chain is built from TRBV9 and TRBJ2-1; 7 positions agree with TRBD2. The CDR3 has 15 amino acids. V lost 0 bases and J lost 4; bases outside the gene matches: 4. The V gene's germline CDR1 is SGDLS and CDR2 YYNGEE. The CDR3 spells CASSVGPSGYNEQFF. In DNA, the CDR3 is TGTGCCAGCAGCGTAGGCCCTAGCGGTTACAATGAGCAGTTCTTC.

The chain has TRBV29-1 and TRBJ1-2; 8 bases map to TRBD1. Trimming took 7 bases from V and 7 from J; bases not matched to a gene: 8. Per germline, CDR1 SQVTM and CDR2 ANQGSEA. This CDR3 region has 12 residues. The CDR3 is CSGMTGAPGYTF. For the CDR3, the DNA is TGCAGCGGTATGACAGGGGCGCCTGGCTACACCTTC.

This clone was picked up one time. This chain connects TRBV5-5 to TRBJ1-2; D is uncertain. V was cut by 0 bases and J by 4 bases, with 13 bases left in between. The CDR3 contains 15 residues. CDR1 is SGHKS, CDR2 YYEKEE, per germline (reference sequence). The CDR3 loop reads CASSLGGRSFYGYTF. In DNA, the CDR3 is TGTGCCAGCAGCTTGGGCGGCCGCTCCTTCTATGGCTACACCTTC.

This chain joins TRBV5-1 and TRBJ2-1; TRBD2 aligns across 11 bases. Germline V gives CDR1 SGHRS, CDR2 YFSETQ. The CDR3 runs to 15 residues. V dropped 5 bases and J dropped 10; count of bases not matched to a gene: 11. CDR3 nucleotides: TGCGCCAGCAGACCTTTTCTAGCGGGAGGAGGGGAGCAGTTCTTC. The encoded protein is CASRPFLAGGGEQFF.

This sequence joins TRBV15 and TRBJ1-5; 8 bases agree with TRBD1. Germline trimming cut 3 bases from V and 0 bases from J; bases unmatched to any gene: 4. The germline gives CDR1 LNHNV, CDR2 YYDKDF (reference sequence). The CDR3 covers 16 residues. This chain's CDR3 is CATSRDDRGSNQPQHF. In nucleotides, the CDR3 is TGTGCCACCAGCAGGGACGACAGGGGTAGCAATCAGCCCCAGCATTTT.

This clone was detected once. Here the CDR3 reads CASRLTGTAYEQYF. The CDR3, as DNA: TGTGCCAGCAGACTGACCGGGACAGCCTACGAGCAGTACTTC. The rearrangement uses TRBV2 and TRBJ2-7; 7 nucleotides agree with TRBD1. CDR1 is SNHLY and CDR2 is FYNNEI in the germline V gene. Trimming took 6 bases from V and 2 from J; bases not matched to a gene: 7. The CDR3 has 14 residues. The full variable domain, rest sourced from reference TRBV2 and TRBJ2-7, is EPEVTQTPSHQVTQMGQEVILRCVPISNHLYFYWYRQILGQKVEFLVSFYNNEISEKSEIFDDQFSVERPDGSNFTLKIRSTKLEDSAMYFCASRLTGTAYEQYFGPGTRLTVT.

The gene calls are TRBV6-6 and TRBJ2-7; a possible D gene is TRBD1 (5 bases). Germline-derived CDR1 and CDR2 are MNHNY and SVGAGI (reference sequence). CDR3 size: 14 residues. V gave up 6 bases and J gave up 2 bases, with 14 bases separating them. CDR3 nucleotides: TGTGCCAGCAGGAGCAGTGGACACCCCTACGAGCAGTACTTC. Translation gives CASRSSGHPYEQYF.

CDR3 sequence (DNA): TGCGCCAGCAGCCCGGTGTTTGGAGGTGGCTACACCTTC. Translation gives CASSPVFGGGYTF. This chain joins TRBV5-1 and TRBJ1-2; D is unclear. Germline loops: CDR1 SGHRS, CDR2 YFSETQ. V lost 4 bases to trimming and J lost 7 bases, with 14 bases between them. The CDR3 length is 13 residues.

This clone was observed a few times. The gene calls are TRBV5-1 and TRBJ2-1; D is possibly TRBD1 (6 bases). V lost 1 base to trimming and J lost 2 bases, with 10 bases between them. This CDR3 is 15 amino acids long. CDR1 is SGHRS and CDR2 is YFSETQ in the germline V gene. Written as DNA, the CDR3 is TGCGCCAGCAGCTTGACAGGGCTCACCTACAATGAGCAGTTCTTC. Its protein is CASSLTGLTYNEQFF.

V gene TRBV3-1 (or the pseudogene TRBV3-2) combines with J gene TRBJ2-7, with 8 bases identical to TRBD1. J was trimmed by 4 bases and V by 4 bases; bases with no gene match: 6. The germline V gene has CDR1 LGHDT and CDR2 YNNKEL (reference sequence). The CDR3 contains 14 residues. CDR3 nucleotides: TGTGCCAGCAGCCCGAGACAGGGGACATACGAGCAGTACTTC. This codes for CASSPRQGTYEQYF.